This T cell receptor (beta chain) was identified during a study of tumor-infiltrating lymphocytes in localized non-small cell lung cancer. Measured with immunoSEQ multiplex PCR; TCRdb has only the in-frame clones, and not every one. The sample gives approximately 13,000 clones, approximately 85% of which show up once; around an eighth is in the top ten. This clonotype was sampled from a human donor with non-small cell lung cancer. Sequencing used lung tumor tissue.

In nucleotides, the CDR3 is TGTGCCAGTAGTATGAGGGGGGTCACTGAAGCTTTCTTT. Amino acid sequence: CASSMRGVTEAFF. This sequence joins TRBV19 and TRBJ1-1; perhaps TRBD1 as D (6 bases). The CDR3 consists of 13 residues. V lost 3 bases, J lost 4 bases, and 9 bases lay in between. Germline CDR1 and CDR2: LNHDA and SQIVND (reference sequence).